This TCR beta chain was sequenced during a study of control samples from healthy donors and cancer patients. The germline CDR1 and CDR2 sequences are SEHNR and FQNEAQ (reference sequence). V lost 3 bases to trimming and J lost 9 bases; unmatched junction nucleotides: 12. This CDR3 comprises 16 residues. Produced via immunoSEQ multiplex PCR; TCRdb's table is partial and in-frame only. The sample contains about 140,000 clones, approximately 92% of which appear only once. V is TRBV7-9 and J is TRBJ2-1; 9 bases align to TRBD2. Sequenced input: blood. This clonotype was obtained from a young man in good health. Here the CDR3 reads CASSLRLAVSDSEQFF. The CDR3 coding sequence is TGTGCCAGCAGCTTGAGACTAGCGGTCTCTGACAGTGAGCAGTTCTTC.